This TCR beta chain derives from a study of blood T cell repertoires in COVID-19. At the level of the study: The samples span acute and convalescent COVID-19 from the United States, Italy and Spain.

Cohort allocation depended upon clinical history that participants reported. Only in-frame clones appear in the TCRdb table, and some are missing; sequencing was by immunoSEQ multiplex PCR. This sample has a few hundred thousand clones, with around 89% found just once. This CDR3 has 14 residues. Trimming shortened V by 2 bases and J by 7 bases, and 12 bases separated the two germline ends. The germline CDR1 and CDR2 sequences are MNHEY and SVGAGI. The sequence was obtained from a woman between 40 and 50 years old who had recovered from COVID-19. The sequenced material came from PBMCs or T cells enriched from blood (not recorded which). The V call is TRBV6-5, the J call TRBJ1-5; D gene uncertain. The CDR3 DNA reads TGTGCCAGCAGTTACGAGGCGACCGGGCAGCCCCAGCATTTT. Translated: CASSYEATGQPQHF.